This TCR beta chain comes out of a study of cytomegalovirus exposure and HLA in healthy donors. Study summary: The 95 to 150 validation repertoires were produced on the same platform as the roughly 690 repertoires of the first cohort. This was reported in a later analysis.

The germline CDR1 and CDR2 sequences are SGHTA and FQGNSA. The V and J ends lost 5 bases and 5 bases, in that order; junction bases with no gene match: 10. The CDR3 is 15 amino acids. A remark on this clone: Its antigen is unknown.

Study-level findings and limits: With high specificity and sensitivity, the classifier reportedly diagnosed cytomegalovirus status.

Clones were read by immunoSEQ multiplex PCR, and TCRdb kept only the in-frame ones, dropping some. The table has approximately 140,000 clones, about 83% seen once. The V gene is TRBV7-2, the J gene TRBJ1-1, with TRBD1 matching over 8 bases. The sequenced sample consisted of PBMCs. This TCR was recovered from a woman aged 25 to 39 in good health and CMV-seronegative. The CDR3: CASSAHQGARTEAFF. CDR3 DNA sequence: TGTGCCAGCAGCGCCCATCAGGGGGCTCGGACTGAAGCTTTCTTT.